The next 6 T cell receptor beta chains were all read from a single sample in a study of CD4 T cells in relation to SARS-CoV-2 and coronaviruses. Their target antigens are unknown. Before the COVID-19 pandemic, during about 2010-2018, CD4+ T cells were taken from unexposed donors. CD4+ T cells were isolated from the cells after around 10 days of culture. Some clones are missing from TCRdb's copy, which holds only in-frame ones; the method was immunoSEQ multiplex PCR. The profile shows 25,000 to 30,000 clones, over 60% of them singletons. Material: CD4+ T cells from PBMCs, cultured in vitro. The source is a human donor in good health.

The chain uses TRBV5-4 and TRBJ2-3; unclear D gene. The germline V gene encodes CDR1 SGHNT and CDR2 YYREEE (reference sequence). Trimming shortened V by 3 bases and J by 2 bases, and 7 bases separated the two germline ends. The CDR3 loop spans 13 amino acids. The CDR3 coding sequence is TGTGCCAGCAGCTCCAGCCCCACAGATACGCAGTATTTT. It translates to CASSSSPTDTQYF.

The rearrangement links TRBV7-2 to TRBJ2-7; 7 bases are shared with TRBD1. The CDR3 spans 14 residues. Germline V gene data show CDR1 as SGHTA and CDR2 as FQGNSA. J was trimmed by 7 bases and V by 5 bases; bases with no gene match: 11. CDR3 sequence: CASSERQGRGEQYF. The CDR3 bases are TGTGCCAGCAGCGAACGACAGGGAAGAGGAGAGCAGTACTTC.

This clone showed up just once. The rearrangement uses TRBV5-1 and TRBJ2-7, with D unresolved. The germline gives CDR1 SGHRS, CDR2 YFSETQ. The ends were cut back, 6 bases at V and 0 bases at J, with 10 bases in the middle. The length of the CDR3 is 13 residues. The CDR3 sequence: CASTATPSYEQYF. CDR3 in DNA: TGCGCCAGCACCGCCACTCCCTCCTACGAGCAGTACTTC.

This chain connects TRBV9 to TRBJ2-5; D unresolved. Germline V gene sequence: CDR1 SGDLS, CDR2 YYNGEE. The CDR3 is 13 amino acids. V was shortened by 4 bases and J by 5 bases, with 12 bases between the two germline ends. CDR3 nucleotide sequence: TGTGCCAGCAGCCCATCCTCTTGGGAGACCCAGTACTTC. Translating gives CASSPSSWETQYF.

The CDR3 DNA reads TGTGCCAGCAGCCCGCGGGGTATAAGGGAGACCCAGTACTTC. Translation gives CASSPRGIRETQYF. The chain joins TRBV3-1 (or the pseudogene TRBV3-2) to TRBJ2-5, with D possibly TRBD2 on 6 matching bases. This CDR3 region has 14 residues. Deletions cut 4 bases from V and 5 bases from J, with 14 bases between. The V gene's germline CDR1 is LGHDT and CDR2 YNNKEL (reference sequence).

This clone was observed a handful of times. The genes are TRBV6-6 and TRBJ1-1; 11 nucleotides line up with TRBD1. Germline CDR1 and CDR2: MNHNY and SVGAGI (reference sequence). The trim removed 3 bases at V and 7 bases at J, leaving 7 bases unmatched. The CDR3 extends over 15 amino acids. CDR3 loop: CASSYSGTGGDEAFF. Here the CDR3 DNA reads TGTGCCAGCAGTTATTCCGGGACAGGGGGTGATGAAGCTTTCTTT.